These T cell receptor beta chains were read from a single sample in a study of blood T cell repertoires in COVID-19. Libraries were prepared by immunoSEQ multiplex PCR; TCRdb keeps only in-frame clonotypes and omits some of them. The sample contains 390,000 or so clones, about 87% of which appear only once. Sequenced input: PBMCs or T cells enriched from blood (not recorded which). The receptors shown here come from a woman aged 45-59 years who had recovered from COVID-19. Both conserved end residues are part of each CDR3. Fields, in order: D gene, J gene, V gene, clone size, CDR3 DNA, CDR3 protein. The D gene is left open where the match is weak. Clone sizes are given selectively: once, few, many, or a class where the clone is expanded.

D gene: NA
J gene: TRBJ1-2
V gene: TRBV6-9
clone size: NA
CDR3 DNA: TGTGCCAGGAAACAGTCCTATGGCTACACCTTC
CDR3 protein: CARKQSYGYTF

D gene: NA
J gene: TRBJ1-2
V gene: TRBV3-1/TRBV3-2
clone size: NA
CDR3 DNA: TGTGCCAGCAGCCAAACAGACAGGGGCTACACCTTC
CDR3 protein: CASSQTDRGYTF

D gene: NA
J gene: TRBJ1-2
V gene: TRBV7-9
clone size: NA
CDR3 DNA: TGTGCCAGCAGCTTACTGGGACAAAAAAACTATGGCTACACCTTC
CDR3 protein: CASSLLGQKNYGYTF

D gene: NA
J gene: TRBJ2-2
V gene: TRBV27
clone size: NA
CDR3 DNA: TGTGCCAGCAGTTTCGGGGGTGGGTCGTCTGGGGAGCTGTTTTTT
CDR3 protein: CASSFGGGSSGELFF

D gene: NA
J gene: TRBJ2-7
V gene: TRBV5-1
clone size: NA
CDR3 DNA: TGCGCCAGCAGCTTAAACAGAGCCTACGAGCAGTACTTC
CDR3 protein: CASSLNRAYEQYF

D gene: NA
J gene: TRBJ1-5
V gene: TRBV7-9
clone size: once
CDR3 DNA: TGTGCCAGCAGCTTAGTCGGGGAGTCAGGTCCATATAGCAATCAGCCCCAGCATTTT
CDR3 protein: CASSLVGESGPYSNQPQHF

D gene: TRBD2
J gene: TRBJ2-7
V gene: TRBV4-1
clone size: NA
CDR3 DNA: TGCGCCAGCAGCCAAGAGAAAGCGGGGGGAACCTACGAGCAGTACTTC
CDR3 protein: CASSQEKAGGTYEQYF

D gene: TRBD1
J gene: TRBJ1-1
V gene: TRBV10-3
clone size: NA
CDR3 DNA: TGTGCCATCAGCCAATACCGGACAGGGGACACTGAAGCTTTCTTT
CDR3 protein: CAISQYRTGDTEAFF

D gene: NA
J gene: TRBJ1-5
V gene: TRBV2
clone size: NA
CDR3 DNA: TGTGCCAGCAGTGGGACAACGGGTAGCAATCAGCCCCAGCATTTT
CDR3 protein: CASSGTTGSNQPQHF

D gene: TRBD1
J gene: TRBJ1-6
V gene: TRBV7-6
clone size: few
CDR3 DNA: TGTGCCAGCAGCTCGGACAGGTCCGTCTTTAATTATAATTCACCCCTCCACTTT
CDR3 protein: CASSSDRSVFNYNSPLHF

D gene: TRBD1
J gene: TRBJ1-1
V gene: TRBV3-1/TRBV3-2
clone size: NA
CDR3 DNA: TGTGCCAGCAGCCCAGGGGGGTTGAACACTGAAGCTTTCTTT
CDR3 protein: CASSPGGLNTEAFF

D gene: TRBD1
J gene: TRBJ1-3
V gene: TRBV5-6
clone size: NA
CDR3 DNA: TGTGCCAGCAGGAAGACAGGGGTCGGAAACACCATATATTTT
CDR3 protein: CASRKTGVGNTIYF

D gene: NA
J gene: TRBJ2-1
V gene: TRBV28
clone size: NA
CDR3 DNA: TGTGCCAGCGGCCTTGCTAGCTCAAGTCATGAGCAGTTCTTC
CDR3 protein: CASGLASSSHEQFF

D gene: NA
J gene: TRBJ1-6
V gene: TRBV7-9
clone size: NA
CDR3 DNA: TGTGCCAGCGGCAAACCAGGGGTGTATAATTCACCCCTCCACTTT
CDR3 protein: CASGKPGVYNSPLHF

D gene: TRBD2
J gene: TRBJ2-1
V gene: TRBV5-1
clone size: NA
CDR3 DNA: TGCGCCAGCAGCGCGGGACTAGCCGACAATGAGCAGTTCTTC
CDR3 protein: CASSAGLADNEQFF

D gene: NA
J gene: TRBJ1-2
V gene: TRBV3-1/TRBV3-2
clone size: few
CDR3 DNA: TGTGCCAGCAGCCCCGGTTGGGGAGGGGTAGATTATGGCTACACCTTC
CDR3 protein: CASSPGWGGVDYGYTF

D gene: TRBD2
J gene: TRBJ2-3
V gene: TRBV28
clone size: few
CDR3 DNA: TGTGCCAGCAAAATAGCGGGGCGAAGCACAGATACGCAGTATTTT
CDR3 protein: CASKIAGRSTDTQYF

D gene: TRBD1
J gene: TRBJ1-3
V gene: TRBV7-2
clone size: once
CDR3 DNA: TGTGCCAGCAGCCGTCGGACAGGGGACGGAAACACCATATATTTT
CDR3 protein: CASSRRTGDGNTIYF

D gene: NA
J gene: TRBJ2-7
V gene: TRBV5-4
clone size: NA
CDR3 DNA: TGTGCCAGCAGCGCCGACTTAAGAAGGCAATCCTACGAGCAGTACTTC
CDR3 protein: CASSADLRRQSYEQYF

D gene: TRBD1
J gene: TRBJ2-2
V gene: TRBV10-3
clone size: NA
CDR3 DNA: TGTGCCATCAGTCCTGGGACAGGGAACACCGGGGAGCTGTTTTTT
CDR3 protein: CAISPGTGNTGELFF

D gene: TRBD1
J gene: TRBJ2-2
V gene: TRBV4-1
clone size: NA
CDR3 DNA: TGCGCCAGCAGCCAAGAGGACAGGGACGCCGGGGAGCTGTTTTTT
CDR3 protein: CASSQEDRDAGELFF

D gene: TRBD1
J gene: TRBJ1-3
V gene: TRBV6-5
clone size: NA
CDR3 DNA: TGTGCCAGCAGGGGGGACAGGGAGGGAAACACCATATATTTT
CDR3 protein: CASRGDREGNTIYF

D gene: NA
J gene: TRBJ1-3
V gene: TRBV28
clone size: few
CDR3 DNA: TGTGCCTCCGAGGTTAACTCTGGAAACACCATATATTTT
CDR3 protein: CASEVNSGNTIYF

D gene: TRBD1
J gene: TRBJ1-2
V gene: TRBV9
clone size: NA
CDR3 DNA: TGTGCCAGCAGCCTCGAAGCGGGACAGGGGCCATATGGCTACACCTTC
CDR3 protein: CASSLEAGQGPYGYTF

D gene: NA
J gene: TRBJ2-7
V gene: TRBV29-1
clone size: NA
CDR3 DNA: TGCAGCGTTGCCGGGATAAAGGGTTCCGAGCAGTACTTC
CDR3 protein: CSVAGIKGSEQYF

D gene: TRBD1
J gene: TRBJ2-7
V gene: TRBV7-2
clone size: NA
CDR3 DNA: TGTGCCAGCAGCTTAGTGGGACAGGGGCATTACGAGCAGTACTTC
CDR3 protein: CASSLVGQGHYEQYF

D gene: TRBD2
J gene: TRBJ2-3
V gene: TRBV6-6
clone size: NA
CDR3 DNA: TGTGCCAGCAGATTGGAAGCGGGGGGCGGAGATACGCAGTATTTT
CDR3 protein: CASRLEAGGGDTQYF

D gene: TRBD2
J gene: TRBJ2-3
V gene: TRBV4-1
clone size: NA
CDR3 DNA: TGCGCCAGCAGCCAAGAGAATGGACTAGCCGGAGATACGCAGTATTTT
CDR3 protein: CASSQENGLAGDTQYF

D gene: NA
J gene: TRBJ1-2
V gene: TRBV5-1
clone size: once
CDR3 DNA: TGCGCCAGCAGCCTGAGACAGCACGATGGCTACACCTTC
CDR3 protein: CASSLRQHDGYTF

D gene: NA
J gene: TRBJ2-7
V gene: TRBV7-2
clone size: NA
CDR3 DNA: TGTGCCAGCAGCTTATCGGGTTTCTCCTACGAGCAGTACTTC
CDR3 protein: CASSLSGFSYEQYF

D gene: TRBD2
J gene: TRBJ2-1
V gene: TRBV4-2
clone size: NA
CDR3 DNA: TGTGCCAGCAGCCTGGATTGGACTAGCGGGGACTACAATGAGCAGTTCTTC
CDR3 protein: CASSLDWTSGDYNEQFF

D gene: TRBD1
J gene: TRBJ2-7
V gene: TRBV19
clone size: NA
CDR3 DNA: TGTGCCAGTAGTATATTTTCCGGACAGGAGTACGAGCAGTACTTC
CDR3 protein: CASSIFSGQEYEQYF

D gene: TRBD2
J gene: TRBJ2-1
V gene: TRBV19
clone size: NA
CDR3 DNA: TGTGCCAGTATCGGGGGACTAGCGGGGTACAATGAGCAGTTCTTC
CDR3 protein: CASIGGLAGYNEQFF

D gene: NA
J gene: TRBJ1-1
V gene: TRBV29-1
clone size: NA
CDR3 DNA: TGCAGCGTTGAATATAGATTAACTCCTGAAGCTTTCTTT
CDR3 protein: CSVEYRLTPEAFF

D gene: TRBD2
J gene: TRBJ2-1
V gene: TRBV4-1
clone size: NA
CDR3 DNA: TGCGCCAGCAGCCCCGCGGGGGGGTCCTACAATGAGCAGTTCTTC
CDR3 protein: CASSPAGGSYNEQFF

D gene: TRBD1
J gene: TRBJ2-2
V gene: TRBV19
clone size: NA
CDR3 DNA: TGTGCCAGTACGTACAGGGGGTTGACCGGGGAGCTGTTTTTT
CDR3 protein: CASTYRGLTGELFF

D gene: TRBD1
J gene: TRBJ2-1
V gene: TRBV9
clone size: NA
CDR3 DNA: TGTGCCAGCAGCGTAGGGGAGACAGGGGGCATAAATGAGCAGTTCTTC
CDR3 protein: CASSVGETGGINEQFF

D gene: NA
J gene: TRBJ2-3
V gene: TRBV4-1
clone size: NA
CDR3 DNA: TGCGCCAGCAGCCAAGATGGGACTGGAACAGATACGCAGTATTTT
CDR3 protein: CASSQDGTGTDTQYF

D gene: TRBD1
J gene: TRBJ2-1
V gene: TRBV6-5
clone size: once
CDR3 DNA: TGTGCCAGCAGCCAGGACAGGGACTTATACAATGAGCAGTTCTTC
CDR3 protein: CASSQDRDLYNEQFF